Shown below are 26 T cell receptor beta chains from a single sample sequenced in a study of blood T cell repertoires in COVID-19. Profiled with immunoSEQ multiplex PCR; TCRdb holds only in-frame clones, not every one. The sample contains 350,000 or so clones, around 90% of which appear only once. Sequencing input: peripheral blood. These receptors originate from a woman aged 60 to 75 with COVID-19, enrolled during active disease.

The gene calls are TRBV12-3 or TRBV12-4 and TRBJ2-6; weak D call: TRBD2 (5 bases). The CDR3 is 13 residues long. The V gene lost 8 bases and the J gene lost 3 bases, with 8 bases spanning the gap. The CDR3 DNA reads as TGTGCCAGCCTGGAGGATGGGGCCAACGTCCTGACTTTC. Its translation is CASLEDGANVLTF.

J is TRBJ1-2 and V is TRBV18; D perhaps matches TRBD1 (5 bases). CDR1 KGHSH and CDR2 LQKENI come from the germline V gene. V lost 2 bases to trimming and J lost 4 bases, with 11 bases between them. The CDR3 is 14 amino acids. The CDR3 sequence is CASSPSRVGYGYTF. DNA of the CDR3: TGTGCCAGCTCACCAAGCAGGGTAGGCTATGGCTACACCTTC.

The chain is built from TRBV3-1 (or the pseudogene TRBV3-2) and TRBJ2-3, with 11 bases aligning to TRBD2. This CDR3 spans 16 amino acids. Per germline, CDR1 LGHDT and CDR2 YNNKEL (reference sequence). J was trimmed by 1 base and V by 3 bases; bases with no gene match: 3. CDR3 loop: CASSHAGLAGTDTQYF. The CDR3 DNA reads as TGTGCCAGCAGCCACGCGGGACTAGCGGGCACAGATACGCAGTATTTT.

The chain uses TRBV5-1 and TRBJ2-3; no definite D call. With 4 bases removed from V and 0 bases from J, the gap between germline ends came to 12 bases. This CDR3 is 15 amino acids long. Germline V gene lookup returns CDR1 SGHRS and CDR2 YFSETQ. The CDR3 nucleotides read TGCGCCAGCAGCCTCAGTATTTCTAGCACAGATACGCAGTATTTT. Its translation: CASSLSISSTDTQYF.

This clone was seen once. The chain uses TRBV6-5 and TRBJ1-2; D unclear. V was trimmed by 7 bases and J by 4 bases, leaving 10 bases between them. This CDR3 is built from 12 residues. Looked up from germline, CDR1 is MNHEY and CDR2 is SVGAGI. For the CDR3, the DNA is TGTGCCAGCACGGCAGTAGCCTATGGCTACACCTTC. As protein: CASTAVAYGYTF.

V and J are TRBV3-1 (or the pseudogene TRBV3-2) and TRBJ1-2; no reliable D call. CDR3 length: 12 amino acids. Germline CDR1 is LGHDT and CDR2 is YNNKEL (reference sequence). V dropped 4 bases and J dropped 4 bases, with 7 bases sitting between them. CDR3 nucleotides: TGTGCCAGCAGCCGCAACAGCTATGGCTACACCTTC. This sequence encodes CASSRNSYGYTF.

The chain is built from TRBV7-3 and TRBJ2-2; D is undetermined. The CDR3 is 15 amino acids. Germline values: CDR1 SGHTA, CDR2 FQGTGA. Between the trimmed V and J ends, which lost 0 bases and 4 bases, there was a span of 9 bases. The CDR3 loop is CASSLTSYSTGELFF. The CDR3 bases are TGTGCCAGCAGCTTAACTTCTTACAGCACCGGGGAGCTGTTTTTT.

V gene TRBV10-3 combines with J gene TRBJ1-1; D gene unclear. The germline V and J ends were trimmed by 4 bases and 5 bases, with 14 bases remaining between them. From germline, CDR1 is ENHRY and CDR2 SYGVKD. There are 14 residues in the CDR3. CDR3: CAISGTGTGTEAFF. The CDR3 DNA follows: TGTGCCATCAGTGGAACGGGAACGGGAACTGAAGCTTTCTTT.

This clone was picked up one time. Relative to the germline gene, one junction end is altered; a read error may explain this. This rearrangement joins TRBV6-1 to TRBJ1-6; 11 bases line up with TRBD1. The CDR3 is 17 amino acids. Germline values: CDR1 MNHNS, CDR2 SASEGT. In nucleotides, the CDR3 is TGTGCCAGCAGAGAAGGACAGGGGGCGGGTGATAATTCACCCCTCCACTTT. It codes for CASREGQGAGDNSPLHF.

The chain uses TRBV3-1 (or the pseudogene TRBV3-2) and TRBJ2-3; D unresolved. V dropped 4 bases and J dropped 0 bases, with 8 bases sitting between them. The V gene's germline CDR1 is LGHDT and CDR2 YNNKEL (reference sequence). This CDR3 contains 14 residues. CDR3 DNA sequence: TGTGCCAGCAGCCCAACTTGGAGCACAGATACGCAGTATTTT. This sequence encodes CASSPTWSTDTQYF.

The chain uses TRBV2 and TRBJ1-2; TRBD1 is a possible D gene (5 bases). The germline gives CDR1 SNHLY, CDR2 FYNNEI. The CDR3 runs to 16 residues. The germline V and J ends were trimmed by 4 bases and 1 base, with 16 bases remaining between them. CDR3 in amino acids: CASSGGGVLYNYGYTF. DNA of the CDR3: TGTGCCAGCAGTGGGGGAGGGGTACTCTATAACTATGGCTACACCTTC.

The J gene is TRBJ1-2, the V gene TRBV5-6; tentative D call: TRBD1 (6 bases). Trimming stripped 3 bases from V and 5 bases from J, with 17 bases between. CDR1 is SGHDT and CDR2 is YYEEEE in the germline V gene. This CDR3 is built from 15 residues. Here the CDR3 DNA reads TGTGCCAGCAGCTGGGGGACATCATCCCCTTATGGCTACACCTTC. This encodes CASSWGTSSPYGYTF.

The DNA for the CDR3 is TGTGCCAGCAGCCAAGATCCGACAGGGTATCCCGGGGAGCTGTTTTTT. It yields the protein CASSQDPTGYPGELFF. The chain links TRBV3-1 (or the pseudogene TRBV3-2) to TRBJ2-2; 7 bases fit TRBD1. The V gene end was trimmed by 0 bases and the J gene end by 6 bases; junction bases not matched to a gene: 7. The CDR3 contains 16 residues. Germline CDR1 reads LGHDT; CDR2 reads YNNKEL (reference sequence).

The chain combines TRBV5-1 with TRBJ2-1; D unresolved. Trimming removed 0 bases at V and 0 bases at J, with 7 bases between. CDR1 is SGHRS, CDR2 YFSETQ, per germline. This CDR3 comprises 15 residues. Here the CDR3 DNA reads TGCGCCAGCAGCTTGGATCCCAGCTCCTACAATGAGCAGTTCTTC. It encodes CASSLDPSSYNEQFF.

The rearrangement links TRBV19 to TRBJ2-7; TRBD1 agrees at 9 bases. Germline V gives CDR1 LNHDA, CDR2 SQIVND (reference sequence). The CDR3 is made up of 16 amino acids. The V and J ends lost 2 bases and 3 bases, in that order; junction bases with no gene match: 8. CDR3 coding DNA: TGTGCCAGTAGTATATATCTTGGACAGGGGAGCTACGAGCAGTACTTC. Translating it yields CASSIYLGQGSYEQYF.

The genes are TRBV2 and TRBJ1-2; D may be TRBD1 (5 bases). The germline CDR1 and CDR2 sequences are SNHLY and FYNNEI. V was shortened by 6 bases and J by 8 bases, with 19 bases between the two germline ends. The CDR3 is 14 residues long. The CDR3 nucleotides are TGTGCCAGCAGCGCGCTACCGGGGGAGGTGGGCTACACCTTC. Translated: CASSALPGEVGYTF.

J is TRBJ1-5 and V is TRBV5-6; TRBD1 agrees at 8 bases. The germline V gene encodes CDR1 SGHDT and CDR2 YYEEEE. CDR3 length equals 16 residues. Trimming removed 2 bases from V and 2 bases from J; junction bases left unmatched: 6. Written as DNA, the CDR3 is TGTGCCAGCAGCTTAGGACAGGGTCGCGGCAATCAGCCCCAGCATTTT. Amino acid sequence: CASSLGQGRGNQPQHF.

This sequence joins TRBV10-1 and TRBJ1-2; D remains unclear. V lost 3 bases, J lost 4 bases, and 12 bases lay in between. The CDR3 has 14 residues. Germline V gene lookup returns CDR1 WNHNN and CDR2 SYGVQD (reference sequence). This chain's CDR3 is CASSDFKSGYGYTF. The CDR3 region has the DNA TGCGCCAGCAGTGATTTCAAATCCGGCTATGGCTACACCTTC.

This chain joins TRBV24-1 and TRBJ1-1, with a weak D call TRBD1 (6 bases). Germline values: CDR1 KGHDR, CDR2 SFDVKD. CDR3 length equals 18 residues. Trimming pared 5 bases from V and 1 base from J, leaving 22 bases between. CDR3 DNA: TGTGCCACCAGTGGCTCAAATACAGGGTCTGTAAGGAACACTGAAGCTTTCTTT. Translation gives CATSGSNTGSVRNTEAFF.

The chain employs TRBV5-4 and TRBJ2-3; no firm D call. Germline CDR1 is SGHNT and CDR2 is YYREEE (reference sequence). V was shortened by 0 bases and J by 0 bases, with 8 bases between the two germline ends. The CDR3 runs to 15 residues. CDR3 loop: CASSLGAQSTDTQYF. The DNA for the CDR3 is TGTGCCAGCAGCTTGGGGGCGCAGAGCACAGATACGCAGTATTTT.

The CDR3 bases are TGTGCCAGCAGCCGTACTAGCGGGAGATACAATGAGCAGTTCTTC. Translated, it gives CASSRTSGRYNEQFF. The V and J genes are TRBV7-6 and TRBJ2-1; 11 bases fit TRBD2. V dropped 5 bases and J dropped 4; count of bases not matched to a gene: 4. The CDR3 runs to 15 residues. The V gene's germline CDR1 is SGHVS and CDR2 FNYEAQ.

J is TRBJ2-3 and V is TRBV7-3; 11 nucleotides agree with TRBD2. V lost 5 bases and J lost 1; bases outside the gene matches: 11. This CDR3 spans 18 amino acids. Per the germline V gene, CDR1 is SGHTA and CDR2 is FQGTGA. This CDR3 is CASSAGTSGILGTDTQYF. In nucleotides, the CDR3 is TGTGCCAGCAGCGCCGGGACTAGCGGCATCCTCGGCACAGATACGCAGTATTTT.

This chain connects TRBV18 to TRBJ1-4, with D possibly being TRBD1 (5 bases). The CDR3 has 18 residues. V lost 6 bases, J lost 5 bases, and 25 bases lay in between. Per the germline V gene, CDR1 is KGHSH and CDR2 is LQKENI. CDR3 bases: TGTGCCAGCTCTCCTCGCCAAACCTACACCGGGGGAAATGAAAAACTGTTTTTT. Translation gives CASSPRQTYTGGNEKLFF. Variable domain in full (rest from reference TRBV18 and TRBJ1-4): NAGVMQNPRHLVRRRGQEARLRCSPMKGHSHVYWYRQLPEEGLKFMVYLQKENIIDESGMPKERFSAEFPKEGPSILRIQQVVRGDSAAYFCASSPRQTYTGGNEKLFFGSGTQLSVL.

The chain couples TRBV30 to TRBJ1-2; 7 nucleotides agree with TRBD1. V was clipped by 3 bases and J by 5 bases; unmatched bases: 30. CDR1 GTSNPN and CDR2 SVGIG come from the germline V gene (reference sequence). The length of the CDR3 is 21 residues. CDR3 in DNA: TGTGCCTGGAGCCCCTTGGGGACAGAGATTGGACAAGGTGATGAAGGGTATGGCTACACCTTC. Translated: CAWSPLGTEIGQGDEGYGYTF.

A single count supports this clone. The chain carries TRBV6-4 and TRBJ2-2; TRBD2 agrees at 10 bases. Germline trimming cut 6 bases from V and 6 bases from J; bases unmatched to any gene: 4. The CDR3 runs to 14 residues. Germline CDR1 and CDR2: MRHNA and SNTAGT. For the CDR3, the DNA is TGTGCCAGCAGCCTAAGCGGGGGGGCCGGGGAGCTGTTTTTT. Translating gives CASSLSGGAGELFF.

V and J are TRBV13 and TRBJ1-1; D gene uncertain. Per the germline V gene, CDR1 is PRHDT and CDR2 is FYEKMQ (reference sequence). V was cut by 0 bases and J by 1 base, with 6 bases left in between. The CDR3 length is 14 residues. The CDR3 loop is CASSLGRGNTEAFF. The CDR3 nucleotides are TGTGCCAGCAGCTTAGGCCGGGGGAACACTGAAGCTTTCTTT.